Presented here are 19 T cell receptor beta chains from one specimen sequenced in a study of cytomegalovirus exposure and HLA in healthy donors. PCR used 60 Vbeta primers and 13 Jbeta primers. Libraries were prepared by immunoSEQ multiplex PCR; TCRdb keeps only in-frame clonotypes and omits some of them. The sample has 110,000 or so clones, less than 80% seen once. Sequencing used PBMCs. These receptors were taken from a woman aged 35 to 49 in good health and CMV-seropositive.

This rearrangement joins TRBV6-5 to TRBJ1-2; 8 bases fit TRBD1. This CDR3 is built from 15 residues. Per the germline V gene, CDR1 is MNHEY and CDR2 is SVGAGI. Trimming at V came to 5 bases and at J to 2 bases, leaving 7 bases not matched to a gene. The CDR3: CASSGDRGRNYGYTF. The CDR3 DNA is TGTGCCAGCAGTGGCGACAGGGGACGAAACTATGGCTACACCTTC.

The rearrangement uses TRBV6-6 and TRBJ2-2; 9 nucleotides align to TRBD1. Trimming at V came to 5 bases and at J to 4 bases, leaving 5 bases not matched to a gene. Germline assignment: CDR1 MNHNY and CDR2 SVGAGI (reference sequence). This CDR3 has 15 amino acids. The CDR3 coding sequence is TGTGCCAGCAGTCGAGGACAGGGGCGCACCGGGGAGCTGTTTTTT. Its translation is CASSRGQGRTGELFF.

The chain has TRBV5-1 and TRBJ2-1; 12 bases align to TRBD2. After removal of 1 base from V and 7 bases from J, the junction contained 12 bases not matched to a gene. Germline V gene sequence: CDR1 SGHRS, CDR2 YFSETQ. The CDR3 length is 18 residues. CDR3 sequence (DNA): TGCGCCAGCAGCTTGCGGCCTCTTCTAGCGGGGGGGGAGAATGAGCAGTTCTTC. It is translated as CASSLRPLLAGGENEQFF.

This clone was seen a handful of times. This chain links TRBV14 with TRBJ2-5, with TRBD2 matching over 11 bases. Matching the DNA end better, TRBJ2-7 makes the J call doubtful. This CDR3 is 16 amino acids long. CDR1 and CDR2 (germline): SGHDN, FVKESK. CDR3 sequence (DNA): TGTGCCAGCAGCTCTATTACTAGCGGGAGTATATACGAGCAGTACTTC. Translating it yields CASSSITSGSIYEQYF.

This chain links TRBV5-5 with TRBJ1-3; tentatively, D is TRBD1 (5 bases). V lost 6 bases and J lost 2, with 21 bases in between. CDR3 length: 17 amino acids. The germline CDR1 and CDR2 sequences are SGHKS and YYEKEE (reference sequence). The CDR3, as DNA: TGTGCCAGCACCCTCTGGGCCCTCCAGGGCACTGGAAACACCATATATTTT. Translation: CASTLWALQGTGNTIYF.

This clone was seen once. This chain uses TRBV7-9 with TRBJ2-5, with 8 bases matching TRBD1. The J call may not be correct, given that the DNA end is closer to TRBJ2-7. This CDR3 contains 15 residues. Germline CDR1 and CDR2: SEHNR and FQNEAQ (reference sequence). The DNA of the CDR3 is TGTGCCAGCAGCTTCAAGACAGGGGTAACCTACGAGCAGTACTTC. It specifies CASSFKTGVTYEQYF.

The rearrangement joins TRBV2 to TRBJ1-3; possible D gene TRBD1, 5 bases. There are 13 residues in the CDR3. Germline loops: CDR1 SNHLY, CDR2 FYNNEI. Trimming stripped 11 bases from V and 9 bases from J, with 20 bases between. CDR3 coding DNA: TGTGCCGGAGGGACGTTCGCAGGCGGCACCATATATTTT. Amino acids: CAGGTFAGGTIYF.

As concerns this clone: At one end the junction does not follow the germline gene, possibly because of a read error. The gene calls are TRBV6-6 and TRBJ1-3; the match to TRBD1 covers 7 bases. Germline CDR1 and CDR2: MNHNY and SVGAGI (reference sequence). The CDR3 totals 15 residues. This chain's CDR3 is CASSASGTAGNAIYF. The CDR3 DNA follows: TGTGCCAGCAGCGCTTCCGGGACAGCTGGAAACGCCATATATTTT.

V is TRBV7-9 and J is TRBJ1-1; 8 bases map to TRBD1. This CDR3 is 15 amino acids long. Germline lookup yields CDR1 SEHNR and CDR2 FQNEAQ (reference sequence). Trimming at V came to 5 bases and at J to 5 bases, leaving 10 bases not matched to a gene. The CDR3 loop reads CASSGGTGGVTEAFF. CDR3 in DNA: TGTGCCAGCAGCGGCGGGACAGGAGGGGTAACTGAAGCTTTCTTT.

The chain is built from TRBV7-3 and TRBJ2-2; 11 bases match TRBD2. The CDR3 extends over 16 amino acids. Germline assignment: CDR1 SGHTA and CDR2 FQGTGA. V gave up 5 bases and J gave up 4 bases; unmatched junction bases: 6. In DNA, the CDR3 is TGTGCCAGCAGCCCCCGACTAGCGGGACTCACCGGGGAGCTGTTTTTT. It codes for CASSPRLAGLTGELFF.

V and J are TRBV6-5 and TRBJ1-5; 7 bases are a match to TRBD1. The germline gives CDR1 MNHEY, CDR2 SVGAGI. The CDR3 has 14 residues. V lost 6 bases and J lost 4; bases outside the gene matches: 6. CDR3: CASRRATGNQPQHF. CDR3 sequence (DNA): TGTGCCAGCAGAAGGGCGACAGGGAATCAGCCCCAGCATTTT.

This clone was seen a few times. This chain joins TRBV2 and TRBJ2-1; 7 nucleotides match TRBD1. The trim removed 0 bases at V and 8 bases at J, leaving 13 bases unmatched. The CDR3 consists of 17 residues. CDR1 is SNHLY and CDR2 is FYNNEI in the germline V gene. This CDR3 is CASSEALRDSPFDEQFF. The CDR3 DNA reads as TGTGCCAGCAGTGAAGCGCTACGGGACAGCCCCTTCGATGAGCAGTTCTTC.

The chain links TRBV2 to TRBJ2-2, with a possible D match to TRBD1 (6 bases). Trimming pared 10 bases from V and 5 bases from J, leaving 20 bases between. This CDR3 has 15 residues. Germline V lookup: CDR1 SNHLY, CDR2 FYNNEI. The CDR3 DNA reads as TGTGCCACCCGGGCATCAGGGGCGAGGACCGGGGAGCTGTTTTTT. As protein: CATRASGARTGELFF.

The rearrangement uses TRBV2 and TRBJ2-7, with 7 bases lining up with TRBD1. Trimming took 6 bases from V and 0 from J; bases not matched to a gene: 8. In germline, CDR1 is SNHLY, CDR2 FYNNEI. CDR3 length: 15 residues. Written as DNA, the CDR3 is TGTGCCAGCAGATATTCCGGGACAGCCTCCTACGAGCAGTACTTC. Residues: CASRYSGTASYEQYF.

The chain employs TRBV6-1 and TRBJ1-5, with 8 bases lining up with TRBD1. Germline assignment: CDR1 MNHNS and CDR2 SASEGT. Losses at the gene ends were 1 base for V and 5 bases for J; bases not matched to a gene: 13. This CDR3 comprises 18 residues. The CDR3 region has the DNA TGTGCCAGCAGTGAAGTTCACGTCCTAACAGGGGGTTATCAGCCCCAGCATTTT. It translates to CASSEVHVLTGGYQPQHF.

The genes are TRBV7-9 and TRBJ1-2, with D tentatively TRBD1 (6 bases). Trimming stripped 0 bases from V and 2 bases from J, with 7 bases between. This CDR3 comprises 14 residues. Per germline, CDR1 SEHNR and CDR2 FQNEAQ (reference sequence). CDR3 protein: CASSLAGANYGYTF. In DNA, the CDR3 is TGTGCCAGCAGCTTAGCGGGGGCCAACTATGGCTACACCTTC.

The V and J genes are TRBV18 and TRBJ1-1; 10 nucleotides align to TRBD1. The CDR3 is 19 residues long. Germline V gives CDR1 KGHSH, CDR2 LQKENI. With V trimmed by 5 bases and J by 1 base, 16 bases remained unmatched. In nucleotides, the CDR3 is TGTGCCAGCTCAATCCAGACAGGGGGCTATGATCTTTCGAACACTGAAGCTTTCTTT. Protein: CASSIQTGGYDLSNTEAFF. Supplemented by reference TRBV18 and TRBJ1-1, the full variable domain reads NAGVMQNPRHLVRRRGQEARLRCSPMKGHSHVYWYRQLPEEGLKFMVYLQKENIIDESGMPKERFSAEFPKEGPSILRIQQVVRGDSAAYFCASSIQTGGYDLSNTEAFFGQGTRLTVV.

This clone has only a few counts. V gene TRBV7-9 combines with J gene TRBJ2-7; TRBD2 aligns across 16 bases. Trimming removed 5 bases from V and 1 base from J; junction bases left unmatched: 5. The CDR3 is made up of 17 amino acids. CDR1 is SEHNR, CDR2 FQNEAQ, per germline (reference sequence). This chain's CDR3 is CASSKGLAGGQSYEQYF. Written as DNA, the CDR3 is TGTGCCAGCAGCAAGGGACTAGCGGGGGGGCAATCCTACGAGCAGTACTTC.

This clone showed up just once. The J gene is TRBJ2-3, the V gene TRBV19; TRBD2 matches 10 bases. Germline CDR1 and CDR2: LNHDA and SQIVND (reference sequence). The V segment lost 7 bases and the J segment 2 bases; nucleotides outside the gene matches: 18. CDR3 length: 19 residues. The CDR3 protein is CASTKFGTSVRRATDTQYF. The DNA for the CDR3 is TGTGCCAGTACCAAGTTCGGGACTAGCGTTAGGAGGGCCACAGATACGCAGTATTTT. Full variable domain (missing parts from reference TRBV19 and TRBJ2-3): DGGITQSPKYLFRKEGQNVTLSCEQNLNHDAMYWYRQDPGQGLRLIYYSQIVNDFQKGDIAEGYSVSREKKESFPLTVTSAQKNPTAFYLCASTKFGTSVRRATDTQYFGPGTRLTVL.